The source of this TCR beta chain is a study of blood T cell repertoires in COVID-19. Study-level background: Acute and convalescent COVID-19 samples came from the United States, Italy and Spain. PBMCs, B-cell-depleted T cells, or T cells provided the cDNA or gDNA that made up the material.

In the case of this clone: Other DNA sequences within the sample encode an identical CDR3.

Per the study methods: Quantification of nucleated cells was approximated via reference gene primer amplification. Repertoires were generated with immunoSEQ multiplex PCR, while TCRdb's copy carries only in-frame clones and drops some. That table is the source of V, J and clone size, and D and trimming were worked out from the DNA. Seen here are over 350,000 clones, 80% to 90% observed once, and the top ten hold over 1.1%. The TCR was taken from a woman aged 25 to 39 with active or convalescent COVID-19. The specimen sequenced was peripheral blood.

The CDR3 sequence is CASSSGQGYGYTF. CDR3 DNA: TGTGCCAGTAGCTCCGGCCAGGGCTATGGCTACACCTTC. The V gene is TRBV19, the J gene TRBJ1-2; a possible D gene is TRBD1 (5 bases). V lost 6 bases, J lost 4 bases, and 12 bases lay in between. Germline-derived CDR1 and CDR2 are LNHDA and SQIVND (reference sequence). CDR3 length: 13 residues.